The 13 T cell receptor beta chains below all came from one sample that was sequenced in a study of blood T cells in healthy people across ages. Together with a sample-barcoded 5' primer, a J-beta primer mix was included in a second PCR lasting about 6 to 11 cycles. TCRdb analysed the 5' RACE reads with MiXCR anew, one entry per CDR3 protein. This repertoire shows under 800,000 distinct CDR3 sequences, 43% found once; its top ten account for 20% to 25%. The specimen was blood. The receptors derive from a woman aged 55-69 years in good health.

V gene TRBV15 combines with J gene TRBJ1-3, with D hard to call. Germline V gene data show CDR1 as LNHNV and CDR2 as YYDKDF (reference sequence). This CDR3 region has 15 residues. Trimming left V 0 bases short and J 4 bases short, with 10 bases between. The CDR3 is CATSRDLGEGNTIYF. In nucleotides, the CDR3 is TGTGCCACCAGCAGAGATCTCGGGGAGGGAAACACCATATATTTT.

Details on this clonotype: This may be a read error: a much more frequent sequence differs by one nucleotide. J is TRBJ1-2 and V is TRBV29-1; perhaps TRBD1 as D (6 bases). V was cut by 7 bases and J by 7 bases, with 19 bases left in between. Germline V gene sequence: CDR1 SQVTM, CDR2 ANQGSEA. The CDR3 has 13 amino acids. CDR3 protein: CSATQGTSCGYTF. CDR3 bases: TGCAGCGCTACACAGGGAACCAGCTGTGGCTACACCTTC.

CDR3 region: CSARGGSGNQPQHF. The DNA of the CDR3 is TGCAGTGCTAGAGGGGGATCGGGCAATCAGCCCCAGCATTTT. This chain links TRBV20-1 with TRBJ1-5; D gene ambiguous. Germline CDR1 is DFQATT and CDR2 is SNEGSKA (reference sequence). The V end lost 1 base, the J end lost 2 bases, and 9 bases lay between the germline ends. The CDR3 contains 14 residues.

In this sample, this clonotype turned up a few times. In nucleotides, the CDR3 is TGTGCCTGGAGTACCGGACAGGGCTGGGAAGAGACCCAGTACTTC. Its translation is CAWSTGQGWEETQYF. J is TRBJ2-5 and V is TRBV30; 8 nucleotides line up with TRBD1. CDR1 and CDR2 (germline): GTSNPN, SVGIG (reference sequence). With V trimmed by 2 bases and J by 3 bases, 8 bases remained unmatched. This CDR3 spans 15 amino acids.

This clonotype has only a few counts. The rearrangement uses TRBV27 and TRBJ2-6; the D is unclear. From germline, CDR1 is MNHEY and CDR2 SMNVEV (reference sequence). The V end was cut by 0 bases, the J end by 4 bases, with 4 bases between. This CDR3 region has 14 residues. The CDR3 region is CASSLSYGANVLTF. In DNA, the CDR3 is TGTGCCAGCAGTTTATCGTACGGGGCCAACGTCCTGACTTTC. The full variable domain, in which reference TRBV27 and TRBJ2-6 provide the parts outside the CDR3, is EAQVTQNPRYLITVTGKKLTVTCSQNMNHEYMSWYRQDPGLGLRQIYYSMNVEVTDKGDVPEGYKVSRKEKRNFPLILESPSPNQTSLYFCASSLSYGANVLTFGAGSRLTVL.

The V call is TRBV27, the J call TRBJ2-1; D is possibly TRBD1 or TRBD2 (5 bases each). Looked up from germline, CDR1 is MNHEY and CDR2 is SMNVEV (reference sequence). The CDR3 runs to 12 residues. V lost 2 bases to trimming and J lost 9 bases, with 8 bases between them. The CDR3: CASSLMGTEQFF. The CDR3 DNA reads TGTGCCAGCAGTTTAATGGGGACTGAGCAGTTCTTC.

The V gene is TRBV9, the J gene TRBJ2-3, with no clear D. The V end was cut by 0 bases, the J end by 5 bases, with 10 bases between. Germline V gene sequence: CDR1 SGDLS, CDR2 YYNGEE. This CDR3 region has 14 residues. In DNA form, the CDR3 reads TGTGCCAGCAGCGTAGTGGGTACCGGAGATACGCAGTATTTT. Its protein product is CASSVVGTGDTQYF.

This chain links TRBV5-1 with TRBJ2-5; TRBD2 agrees at 9 bases. CDR3 length: 17 amino acids. Per germline, CDR1 SGHRS and CDR2 YFSETQ. Trimming at V came to 0 bases and at J to 2 bases, leaving 8 bases not matched to a gene. This CDR3 is CASSLDPSTSGQETQYF. The CDR3 DNA reads TGCGCCAGCAGCTTGGATCCATCGACTAGCGGACAAGAGACCCAGTACTTC.

Remarks on this clonotype: A much bigger clone sits one base away, suggesting this may be a read error. The rearrangement links TRBV5-1 to TRBJ2-4; 8 bases line up with TRBD1. The J call is uncertain, as TRBJ2-7 better fits the DNA end. The V gene's germline CDR1 is SGHRS and CDR2 YFSETQ. The CDR3 length is 14 residues. The CDR3 loop reads CACSTGQASYEQYF. The CDR3 nucleotides are TGCGCCTGCAGCACGGGACAGGCATCCTACGAGCAGTACTTC.

The CDR3: CASSLIGASSYNEQFF. CDR3 coding DNA: TGTGCCAGCAGCTTAATCGGGGCTAGCTCCTACAATGAGCAGTTCTTC. The rearrangement joins TRBV7-6 to TRBJ2-1; D could derive from TRBD1 or TRBD2 (5 bases each). The CDR3 loop spans 16 amino acids. CDR1 and CDR2 (germline): SGHVS, FNYEAQ. The V end lost 2 bases, the J end lost 0 bases, and 11 bases lay between the germline ends.

On this clonotype itself: Possible read error: a much larger clone is one base away. V is TRBV7-2 and J is TRBJ2-3; D call uncertain. V was shortened by 1 base and J by 1 base, with 12 bases between the two germline ends. The germline V gene encodes CDR1 SGHTA and CDR2 FQGNSA. The CDR3 is made up of 16 amino acids. The CDR3 here is CASSLVAPSGTDTQYF. The CDR3 nucleotides are TGTGCCAGCAGCTTAGTAGCCCCTAGTGGCACAGATACGCAGTATTTT. Full variable domain (outside the CDR3, taken from reference TRBV7-2 and TRBJ2-3): GAGVSQSPSNKVTEKGKDVELRCDPISGHTALYWYRQSLGQGLEFLIYFQGNSAPDKSGLPSDRFSAERTGGSVSTLTIQRTQQEDSAVYLCASSLVAPSGTDTQYFGPGTRLTVL.

On this clonotype itself: The junction does not match germline at one end; this may be a read error. This sequence joins TRBV28 and TRBJ1-2; possible D gene TRBD1, 6 bases. This CDR3 is 13 amino acids long. The germline gives CDR1 MDHEN, CDR2 SYDVKM. CDR3 coding DNA: TGTACCAGCAGTCTTACAGGGTATGGTGGCTACACCTTC. Its protein product is CTSSLTGYGGYTF.

The sample holds a few counts of this clonotype. V usage is TRBV24-1 and J usage is TRBJ2-1, with 9 bases fitting TRBD2. Germline assignment: CDR1 KGHDR and CDR2 SFDVKD. V dropped 2 bases and J dropped 3; count of bases not matched to a gene: 7. The CDR3 runs 17 residues. CDR3 sequence reads: CATSDSTLSGGYNEQFF. Here the CDR3 DNA reads TGTGCCACCAGTGATTCGACACTTAGCGGGGGCTACAATGAGCAGTTCTTC.